This T cell receptor (beta chain) was sequenced in a study of neurological immune-mediated disorders. Study-level points and caveats: CDR3 amino acid sequences found in expanded clones were never shared across subjects, suggesting private repertoires in all groups.

Turning to this clonotype: Its antigen remains unknown.

Synthesis of cDNA was performed by 5'RACE using 10-nucleotide random UMIs. The authors obtained over 160 million TCR-beta sequences from 15-18 subjects per sequencing run. TCRdb reprocessed the 5' RACE reads via MiXCR and lists one record per CDR3 protein. The sample holds about 59,000 distinct CDR3 sequences, roughly 13% seen once. 2 million unsorted PBMCs were stored in RNAlater at -80 °C before RNA extraction. Trimming left V 5 bases short and J 6 bases short, with 20 bases between. The germline gives CDR1 MDHEN, CDR2 SYDVKM. This CDR3 spans 15 amino acids. Sequencing used PBMCs. The sequence derives from a woman aged 55-69 years with HTLV-1-associated myelopathy (HAM/TSP). The V call is TRBV28, the J call TRBJ2-7; D may be TRBD1 (5 bases). The CDR3 sequence is CASSTPGQGGGEQYF. The CDR3, as DNA: TGTGCCAGCAGTACCCCTGGGCAGGGTGGCGGCGAGCAGTACTTC.